This T cell receptor (beta chain) was obtained from a study of breast tumors, draining lymph nodes, adjacent tissues. Study-wide points: Tumor TCR diversity was below lymph nodes but above nontumor tissue. Luminal-like breast cancer showed significantly higher tumor–nontumor repertoire similarity than basal-like.

Note on this clonotype: Its target is not known.

One entry per CDR3 protein, called by TCRdb with MiXCR from the multiplex PCR reads. Among approximately 210,000 distinct CDR3 sequences listed, 32% were seen once. Samples came from axillary lymph nodes draining the breast cancer. V was pared by 6 bases and J by 5 bases, with 19 bases between. Germline V gene sequence: CDR1 SGHTA, CDR2 FQGTGA. There are 16 residues in the CDR3. V usage is TRBV7-3 and J usage is TRBJ2-2; maybe TRBD2 (5 bases). The sample comprised axillary lymph node tissue. The sequence derives from a female donor with breast cancer. Some clones in this sample may be carry-over from other donors' samples. As DNA, the CDR3 is TGTGCCAGCAGTAAACCCCGGGCCCGAGGGACCGGGGAGCTGTTTTTT. Translated, it gives CASSKPRARGTGELFF.